The text below deals with one T cell receptor beta chain. It has no known antigen specificity. No much larger clone exists at a distance of one base, and base qualities are not known. The data are from a study of shared clonotypes between healthy human individuals (dated by TCRdb to 2020 to 2022). Study-level background: Two women and a few men aged 18 to 49 years were included in the cohort. For each donor, CD4 naive and CD4 memory were each given three plates, CD8 naive was given two plates, and CD8 memory was given one plate. To increase sequencing depth and limit assay-specific biases, different laboratories used diverse techniques to prepare libraries and sequence TCR repertoires. Leukapheresis yielded between about 0.8 and 9.5 billion PBMCs per donor. To estimate repertoire size and how much clonotype sharing occurs between individuals, the study deeply sequenced the blood TCR repertoires of roughly 5 healthy adults.

TCR CDR3 regions were amplified from genomic DNA by multiplex PCR using the deep immunoSEQ assay. Extracted genomic DNA from each cell subset was distributed evenly across all wells of several immunoSEQ 96-well plates, and each plate was treated as a replicate. For sorted subsets, each replicate PCR was loaded with about 200 ng genomic DNA, equivalent to some 27,000 T cell genomes. Purified libraries were measured with a Qubit 3.0 fluorometer, size-checked on a Bioanalyzer 2100, and measured again with the KAPA Library Quantification kit. A separate single-read 150-cycle Illumina NextSeq 550 flow cell was used to sequence each immunoSEQ 96-well plate. As for the authors' bioinformatics: The immunoSEQ output contained only junctional sequences without quality scores, so filtering could not match that applied to full-length reads. Sequences were annotated with PyIR, a Python wrapper for IgBLAST v1.9, and V/J genes and CDR3 were assigned using IMGT germline references. Any read was removed if the V/J assignment was weak (E-value above 1e-6), the CDR3 was missing, or the read contained stop codons, out-of-frame junctions, or ambiguous translated residues. V3J clonotypes were defined as sequences sharing the same inferred V gene, J gene, and CDR3 amino acid sequence. Percentage overlap between repertoires was calculated by dividing the number of shared unique clonotypes by the size of the smaller repertoire. Repertoire richness was assessed with RTK rarefaction, the Chao1 estimator, and Recon v2.1 estimates of unobserved clonotypes. Generation probabilities were computed with OLGA for all TCRbeta clonotypes obtained by the gDNA method from a few donors. Held by TCRdb, this immuneACCESS table contains in-frame sequences only and omits some clones. Under half of the omission traces to an unresolved V gene where checked; the cause of the rest is unknown. V and J calls and clone size follow that table, whereas D and trimming were derived from the DNA. For this sample there are more than 2,000,000 clones; over 85% appear just once. The ten top clones hold 0.14% of the sample.

What the research found in general, with its limitations: Naive subsets generally had larger estimated clonotype richness than memory subsets. The genetic and exposure-history diversity represented was limited by the small number of donors. Sampling was restricted to blood, and TCR repertoires in tissue are likely to differ from TCR repertoires in blood. Pairwise subsampling led to the expectation that sequencing depth would affect the degree of clonotype sharing among donors. Compared with non-shared clonotypes, clonotypes shared by all four sorted-subset donors had higher generation probabilities. Even with the large sequencing depth, rarefaction of the sorted-subset datasets indicated that sequencing was incomplete. When several donors were compared, the shared fraction of clonotypes was roughly 4.8% for naive CD4, over 3% for naive CD8, 2% to 2.5% for memory CD4, and 0.4% for memory CD8.

The CDR3 goes from the cysteine to the phenylalanine over 13 residues. Of the read, only the CDR3 DNA is kept; its 39 bases are in frame from base 1. Taken from the germline V gene, the CDR1 and CDR2 loops are SGHRS and YFSETQ. The junction shows trimming of 2 bases on V and 2 bases on J, plus 8 bases between the germline ends. The donors were healthy, HIV-negative adults with no recently reported acute infections or vaccinations. Every donor was a Caucasian adult living in Nashville, Tennessee, USA. CD4+ T cells were enriched by magnetic negative selection; naive cells were then positively selected on CD45RA, and the negative fraction formed the memory subset. Blood was collected by leukapheresis, and PBMCs were isolated by Ficoll-Histopaque density gradient centrifugation and then cryopreserved in liquid nitrogen vapor phase. Analytical flow cytometry was used to check the purity and quantity of every magnetically sorted T cell population. Genomic DNA was isolated from every sorted fraction and measured by UV absorbance on a Nanodrop 2000c.

What was sequenced was naive CD4+ T cells sorted from blood. This specimen's cell subset or site label, interpreted: CD45RA+ positively selected. The rearranged chain carries TRBV5-1 and TRBJ2-7; the D gene cannot be named for sure. This TCR came from a man younger than 35 in good health. The DNA sequence reads TGCGCCAGCAGCTTACTACCAGCCTACGAGCAGTACTTC. Translated, this gives CASSLLPAYEQYF.